This TCR beta chain is from a study of T cell responses to AZD1222 COVID-19 vaccine. Concerning this clone itself: Its matching antigen is unknown.

Germline CDR1 and CDR2: SGHRS and YFSETQ. V was pared by 4 bases and J by 4 bases, with 8 bases of the junction left unmatched. This CDR3 comprises 15 residues. Data came from immunoSEQ multiplex PCR; TCRdb stores just in-frame clones and leaves some out. In the table there are tens of thousands of clones, 70% to 90% of which are singletons. Timing groups of about 4 and about 12 weeks for second doses were pooled. Study conclusions and caveats: Among the donors, most were white British and more were female, and clonal diversity was possibly underestimated. Spike-specific TCR breadth and depth both grew after two AZD1222 doses. Distributed over spike, vaccine-associated CD4 TCRs predominated at 160-218 and 743-854.

This sequence was found in an adult who received the AZD1222 COVID-19 vaccine. The chain links TRBV5-1 to TRBJ1-3; TRBD1 aligns across 7 bases. The source material was peripheral blood, sampled 28 days after the second AZD1222 dose. CDR3 amino acids: CASSEFTGEGNTIYF. DNA of the CDR3: TGCGCCAGCAGCGAATTCACAGGGGAGGGAAACACCATATATTTT. Based on the CDR3 plus reference TRBV5-1 and TRBJ1-3, the full variable domain is KAGVTQTPRYLIKTRGQQVTLSCSPISGHRSVSWYQQTPGQGLQFLFEYFSETQRNKGNFPGRFSGRQFSNSRSEMNVSTLELGDSALYLCASSEFTGEGNTIYFGEGSWLTVV.